The 5 T cell receptor beta chains presented below share a single source sample, sequenced in a study of T-cell memory formation after mild COVID-19. Via MiXCR, TCRdb re-called the 5' RACE reads, giving one row per CDR3 protein. The sample yields 110,000 to 150,000 distinct CDR3 sequences, 11% to 15% seen once. The sequencing input was PBMCs or a T cell subset sorted from them (not recorded which). These receptors originate from an adult woman who had mild COVID-19 (a few samples of this study predate the infection). Cell type and time point are not known.

The sample holds a few counts of this clonotype. The chain joins TRBV4-2 to TRBJ2-2; possible D gene TRBD2, 5 bases. Germline values: CDR1 LGHNA, CDR2 YNFKEQ. Deletions cut 1 base from V and 6 bases from J, with 15 bases between. The CDR3 runs to 16 residues. CDR3 sequence reads: CASSQGVNEAAGELFF. DNA for the CDR3: TGTGCCAGCAGCCAAGGAGTGAACGAAGCGGCCGGGGAGCTGTTTTTT.

This clonotype has a count of ten or more. The rearrangement links TRBV24-1 to TRBJ2-1; no reliable D call. The CDR3 sequence is 17 residues long. Trimming pared 4 bases from V and 0 bases from J, leaving 15 bases between. Germline V gene lookup returns CDR1 KGHDR and CDR2 SFDVKD. CDR3 sequence (DNA): TGTGCCACCAGTGACCTCGCTCACGGGTCCTCCTACAATGAGCAGTTCTTC. This codes for CATSDLAHGSSYNEQFF.

The chain recombines TRBV5-1 with TRBJ2-3; D gene unclear. CDR1 and CDR2 (germline): SGHRS, YFSETQ. CDR3 length: 15 residues. V lost 1 base and J 5 bases, leaving 14 bases between the germline ends. The CDR3 reads CASSLLSSWGDTQYF. CDR3 coding DNA: TGCGCCAGCAGCTTGCTCAGCTCTTGGGGAGATACGCAGTATTTT.

This clonotype has at least ten counts. CDR3 loop: CASSYEGRDDSPLHF. CDR3 bases: TGTGCCAGCAGTTACGAGGGGAGGGACGATTCACCCCTCCACTTT. The chain links TRBV6-5 to TRBJ1-6, with D possibly matching TRBD1 (5 bases). The germline gives CDR1 MNHEY, CDR2 SVGAGI. This CDR3 spans 15 amino acids. Between the trimmed V and J ends, which lost 2 bases and 8 bases, there was a span of 13 bases.

The V gene is TRBV29-1, the J gene TRBJ2-7, with D unclear. The CDR3 loop spans 14 amino acids. In germline, CDR1 is SQVTM, CDR2 ANQGSEA. V was shortened by 6 bases and J by 4 bases, with 19 bases between the two germline ends. The chain's CDR3 is CSVDLEGPGYEQYF. CDR3 bases: TGCAGCGTGGACCTCGAAGGTCCGGGTTACGAGCAGTACTTC.